This T cell receptor (beta chain) originates from a study of T cells after yellow fever vaccination. Notes on the study in general: A weaker but faster secondary response was observed, peaking on day 5 versus 15.

The junction had 6 bases not matched to a gene; V was cut back by 7 bases and J by 0 bases. There are 14 residues in the CDR3. Germline V gives CDR1 SGHRS, CDR2 YFSETQ. This clonotype was picked up many times. The antigen is undetermined. Generation of TCR cDNA used 5'RACE template switching (which added a universal primer site and UMIs). TCRdb redid the calling of the 5' RACE reads with MiXCR, one entry per CDR3 protein. The sample has about 220,000 distinct CDR3 sequences, approximately 3.2% seen once. The TCR sequence derives from a man aged 18 to 29 who received the YFV17D yellow fever vaccine. Material: CD4+ T cells sorted from PBMCs, obtained 10 days after the yellow fever booster vaccination. This chain joins TRBV5-1 and TRBJ1-1; 7 bases map to TRBD1. CDR3 residues: CASGIGTVNTEAFF. The CDR3 DNA reads TGCGCCAGCGGAATAGGGACAGTGAACACTGAAGCTTTCTTT.